The next 3 T cell receptor beta chains were all read from a single sample in a study of Ad26.COV2.S vaccination and SARS-CoV-2 variants. Indicated treatment: roughly 20 received Ad26.COV2.S at low or high dose, single or two shots; roughly five received placebo; per-sample allocation not given. Sample collection was performed on day 63 after the first vaccine or placebo injection. The protocol was immunoSEQ multiplex PCR, while the TCRdb copy is restricted to in-frame clones and leaves out a portion. The sample carries around 450,000 clones, 88% recorded once. The specimen was peripheral blood, collected in a trial of Ad26.COV2.S vaccine versus placebo. The receptors stem from a person between 18 and 60 years old who received the Ad26.COV2.S COVID-19 vaccine or a placebo.

J is TRBJ1-1 and V is TRBV9; 7 nucleotides agree with TRBD1. Germline trimming cut 0 bases from V and 0 bases from J; bases unmatched to any gene: 5. This CDR3 is built from 16 residues. CDR1 SGDLS and CDR2 YYNGEE come from the germline V gene. CDR3 residues: CASSVVGGGMNTEAFF. CDR3 nucleotide sequence: TGTGCCAGCAGCGTAGTGGGAGGGGGCATGAACACTGAAGCTTTCTTT.

This clone was picked up one time. The J gene is TRBJ2-7, the V gene TRBV5-5; 9 bases are a match to TRBD1. Germline V lookup: CDR1 SGHKS, CDR2 YYEKEE (reference sequence). The CDR3 spans 14 residues. The V gene end was trimmed by 5 bases and the J gene end by 3 bases; junction bases not matched to a gene: 6. CDR3 region: CASRYGTGYYEQYF. The CDR3, as DNA: TGTGCCAGCAGATACGGGACAGGGTACTACGAGCAGTACTTC. The full variable domain, rest sourced from reference TRBV5-5 and TRBJ2-7, is DAGVTQSPTHLIKTRGQQVTLRCSPISGHKSVSWYQQVLGQGPQFIFQYYEKEERGRGNFPDRFSARQFPNYSSELNVNALLLGDSALYLCASRYGTGYYEQYFGPGTRLTVT.

Regarding this clone: One end of the junction does not line up with germline, which may come from a read error. V and J are TRBV7-7 and TRBJ2-2, with D uncertain. CDR1 is SSHAT, CDR2 FNYEAQ, per germline (reference sequence). The CDR3 has 15 residues. In DNA, the CDR3 is TGTGCTAGCAGCTTAGCAGCTTATTCTCCCGGGGAGCTGTTTTTT. It specifies CASSLAAYSPGELFF.